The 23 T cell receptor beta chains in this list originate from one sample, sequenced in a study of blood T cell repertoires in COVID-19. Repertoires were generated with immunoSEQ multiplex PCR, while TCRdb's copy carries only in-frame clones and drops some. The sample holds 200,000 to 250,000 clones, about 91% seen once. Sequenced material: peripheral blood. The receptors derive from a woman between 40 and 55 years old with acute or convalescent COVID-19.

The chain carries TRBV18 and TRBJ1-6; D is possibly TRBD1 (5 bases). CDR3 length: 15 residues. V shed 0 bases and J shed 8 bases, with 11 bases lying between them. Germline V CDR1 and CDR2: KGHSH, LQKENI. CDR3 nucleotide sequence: TGTGCCAGCTCACCACCCCCGGCGGGGGATTCACCCCTCCACTTT. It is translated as CASSPPPAGDSPLHF.

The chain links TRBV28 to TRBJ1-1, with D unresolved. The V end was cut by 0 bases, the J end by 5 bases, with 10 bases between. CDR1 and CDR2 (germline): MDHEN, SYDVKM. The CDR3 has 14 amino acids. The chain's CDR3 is CASSLWAGRTEAFF. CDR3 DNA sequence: TGTGCCAGCAGTTTATGGGCCGGGAGGACTGAAGCTTTCTTT.

CDR3 in DNA: TGTGCCAGCAAGGTTCAGGGGGCTATTAATGAAAAACTGTTTTTT. It specifies CASKVQGAINEKLFF. The chain joins TRBV6-5 to TRBJ1-4; 8 nucleotides align to TRBD1. V lost 7 bases, J lost 4 bases, and 8 bases stayed unmatched. CDR3 length equals 15 residues. The germline CDR1 and CDR2 sequences are MNHEY and SVGAGI.

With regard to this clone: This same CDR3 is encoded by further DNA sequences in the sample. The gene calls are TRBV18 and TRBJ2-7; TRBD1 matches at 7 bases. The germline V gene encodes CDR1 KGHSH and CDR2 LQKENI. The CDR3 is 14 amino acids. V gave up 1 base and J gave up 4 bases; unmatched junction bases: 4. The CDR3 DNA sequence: TGTGCCAGCTCACCACGACAGGGAACGTACGAGCAGTACGTC. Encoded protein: CASSPRQGTYEQYV.

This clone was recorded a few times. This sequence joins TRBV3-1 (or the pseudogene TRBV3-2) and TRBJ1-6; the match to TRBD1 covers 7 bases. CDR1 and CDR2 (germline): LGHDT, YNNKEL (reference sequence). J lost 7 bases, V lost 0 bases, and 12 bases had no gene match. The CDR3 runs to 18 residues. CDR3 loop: CASSQDFLVAGGNSPLHF. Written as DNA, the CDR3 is TGTGCCAGCAGCCAAGATTTTTTGGTGGCAGGGGGGAATTCACCCCTCCACTTT.

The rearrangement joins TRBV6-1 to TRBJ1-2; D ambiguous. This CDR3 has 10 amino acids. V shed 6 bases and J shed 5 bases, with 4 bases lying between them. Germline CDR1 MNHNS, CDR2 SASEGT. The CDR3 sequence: CASSLYGYTF. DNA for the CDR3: TGTGCCAGCAGCCTATATGGCTACACCTTC.

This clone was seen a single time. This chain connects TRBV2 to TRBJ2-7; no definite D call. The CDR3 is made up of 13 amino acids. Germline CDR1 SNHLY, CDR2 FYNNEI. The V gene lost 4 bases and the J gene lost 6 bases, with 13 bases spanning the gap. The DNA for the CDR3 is TGTGCCAGCAGTGCGTTCCTACTACGCGAGCAGTACGTC. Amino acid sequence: CASSAFLLREQYV.

This CDR3 is CASRPTRGKNTGELFF. As DNA, the CDR3 is TGTGCAAGTCGCCCCACTCGGGGGAAGAACACCGGGGAGCTGTTTTTT. V usage is TRBV12-2 and J usage is TRBJ2-2; the table's D call TRBD2 went unverified against the DNA. TRBV12-2 is shown as a pseudogene. This CDR3 has 16 amino acids.

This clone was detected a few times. CDR3 nucleotides: TGTGCCAGCAGCAGGGGACTCCAAGAGACCCAGTACTTC. This sequence encodes CASSRGLQETQYF. This chain links TRBV5-8 with TRBJ2-5; D possibly corresponds to TRBD2 (6 bases). V lost 4 bases and J 1 base, leaving 8 bases between the germline ends. The CDR3 runs 13 residues. The germline V gene encodes CDR1 SGHTS and CDR2 YDEGEE.

CDR3 in DNA: TGTGCCACCAGGCCTAACGAGCAGTACGTC. Translation gives CATRPNEQYV. The chain employs TRBV24-1 and TRBJ2-7, with D uncertain. CDR1 is KGHDR, CDR2 SFDVKD, per germline. The ends were cut back, 7 bases at V and 5 bases at J, with 5 bases in the middle. This CDR3 has 10 residues.

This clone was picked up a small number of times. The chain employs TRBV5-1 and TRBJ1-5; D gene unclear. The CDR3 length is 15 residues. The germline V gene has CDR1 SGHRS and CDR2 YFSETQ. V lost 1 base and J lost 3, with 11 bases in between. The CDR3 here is CASSLMPGHNQPQHF. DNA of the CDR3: TGCGCCAGCAGCTTGATGCCAGGTCACAATCAGCCCCAGCATTTT.

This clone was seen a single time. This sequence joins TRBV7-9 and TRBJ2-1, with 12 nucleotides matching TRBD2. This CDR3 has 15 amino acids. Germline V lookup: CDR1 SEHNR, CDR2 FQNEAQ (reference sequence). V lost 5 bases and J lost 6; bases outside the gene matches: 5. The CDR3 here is CASSKLAGGRNEQFF. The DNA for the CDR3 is TGTGCCAGCAGCAAACTAGCGGGGGGACGCAATGAGCAGTTCTTC.

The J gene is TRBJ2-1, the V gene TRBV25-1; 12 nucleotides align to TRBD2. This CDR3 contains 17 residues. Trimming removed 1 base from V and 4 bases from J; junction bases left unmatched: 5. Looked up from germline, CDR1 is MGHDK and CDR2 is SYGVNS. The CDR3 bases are TGTGCCAGCAGTGAATTTCGGACTAGCGGGGATTACAATGAGCAGTTCTTC. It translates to CASSEFRTSGDYNEQFF.

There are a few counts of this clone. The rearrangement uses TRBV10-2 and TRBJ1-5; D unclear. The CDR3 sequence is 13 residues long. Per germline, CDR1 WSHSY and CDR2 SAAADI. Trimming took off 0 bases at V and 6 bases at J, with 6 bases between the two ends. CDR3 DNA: TGCGCCAGCAGTGAGTCGCACGGTCAGCCCCAGCATTTT. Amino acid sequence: CASSESHGQPQHF.

CDR3 region: CAISEAGLRSSYNSPLHF. The DNA of the CDR3 is TGTGCCATCAGTGAAGCGGGGTTACGGAGCTCCTATAATTCACCCCTCCACTTT. The chain links TRBV10-3 to TRBJ1-6; D ambiguous. Germline CDR1 ENHRY, CDR2 SYGVKD. Trimming took 3 bases from V and 0 from J, leaving 15 bases between them. The length of the CDR3 is 18 residues.

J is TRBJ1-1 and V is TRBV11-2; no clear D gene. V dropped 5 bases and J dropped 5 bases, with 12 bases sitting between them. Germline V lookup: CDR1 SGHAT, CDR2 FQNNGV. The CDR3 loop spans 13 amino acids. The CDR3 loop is CASSRARGTEAFF. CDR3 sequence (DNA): TGTGCCAGCAGCCGCGCAAGAGGGACTGAAGCTTTCTTT.

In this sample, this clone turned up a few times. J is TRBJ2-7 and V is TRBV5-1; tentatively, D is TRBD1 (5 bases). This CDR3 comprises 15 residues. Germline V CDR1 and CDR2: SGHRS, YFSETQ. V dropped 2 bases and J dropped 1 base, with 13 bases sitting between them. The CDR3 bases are TGCGCCAGCAGCTTCATTAACAGGCGATCCTACGAGCAGTACGTC. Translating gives CASSFINRRSYEQYV.

As DNA, the CDR3 is TGTGCCTGGAGTCTCTTGACAGCTGAAGCTTTCTTT. Its protein product is CAWSLLTAEAFF. The chain has TRBV30 and TRBJ1-1; D perhaps matches TRBD1 (5 bases). V shed 2 bases and J shed 6 bases, with 10 bases lying between them. CDR1 and CDR2 (germline): GTSNPN, SVGIG (reference sequence). The CDR3 runs 12 residues.

The CDR3 region is CASSPRDRGAGGAIGYTF. CDR3 nucleotide sequence: TGTGCCAGCAGCCCCCGGGACAGGGGGGCCGGTGGAGCTATCGGCTACACCTTC. The V gene is TRBV14, the J gene TRBJ1-2; TRBD1 matches 11 bases. Trimming at V came to 4 bases and at J to 8 bases, leaving 18 bases not matched to a gene. Germline CDR1 reads SGHDN; CDR2 reads FVKESK. This CDR3 is built from 18 residues. The full variable domain, rest sourced from reference TRBV14 and TRBJ1-2, is EAGVTQFPSHSVIEKGQTVTLRCDPISGHDNLYWYRRVMGKEIKFLLHFVKESKQDESGMPNNRFLAERTGGTYSTLKVQPAELEDSGVYFCASSPRDRGAGGAIGYTFGSGTRLTVV.

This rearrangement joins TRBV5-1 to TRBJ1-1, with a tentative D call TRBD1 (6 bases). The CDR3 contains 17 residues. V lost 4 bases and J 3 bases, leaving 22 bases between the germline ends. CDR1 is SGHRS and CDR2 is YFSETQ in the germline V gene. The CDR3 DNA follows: TGCGCCAGCAGCCGGGCGGAGGCAGGGAGGGGGTACACTGAAGCTTTCTTT. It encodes CASSRAEAGRGYTEAFF.

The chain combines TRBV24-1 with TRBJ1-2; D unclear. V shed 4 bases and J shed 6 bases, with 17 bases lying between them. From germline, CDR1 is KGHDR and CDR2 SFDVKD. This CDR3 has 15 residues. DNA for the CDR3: TGTGCCACCAGTGACCCGGCCGAAGGCGGGAATGGCTACACCTTC. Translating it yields CATSDPAEGGNGYTF.

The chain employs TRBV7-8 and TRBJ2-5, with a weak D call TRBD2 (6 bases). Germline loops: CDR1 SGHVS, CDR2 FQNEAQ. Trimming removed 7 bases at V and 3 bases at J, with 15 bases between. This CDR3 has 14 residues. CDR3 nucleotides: TGTGCCAGCATCCCCAAGTGGGAGGAAGAGACCCAGTACTTC. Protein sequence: CASIPKWEEETQYF.

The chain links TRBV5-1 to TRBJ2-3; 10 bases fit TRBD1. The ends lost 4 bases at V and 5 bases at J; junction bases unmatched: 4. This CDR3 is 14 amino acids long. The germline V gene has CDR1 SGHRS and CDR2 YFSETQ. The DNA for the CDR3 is TGCGCCAGCAGCGTGGACAGGGGGTTAGATACGCAGTATTTT. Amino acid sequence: CASSVDRGLDTQYF.